In this sample, the clone carrying this T cell receptor beta chain turned up once. The data originate from a study of T cells in Graves' hyperthyroidism and ophthalmopathy. Amplified TCR beta CDR3 regions derived from RNA transcripts. During a first-round RT-PCR of the TCR CDR3, the HTBI primer set was used. MiXCR, run by TCRdb on the multiplex PCR reads, gives a single entry per CDR3 protein. Here the sample spans some 98,000 distinct CDR3 sequences, approximately 39% being singletons. CDR3 length: 16 amino acids. Germline V gene data show CDR1 as SGHTA and CDR2 as FQGNSA. Trimming removed 6 bases from V and 0 bases from J; junction bases left unmatched: 5.

V and J are TRBV7-2 and TRBJ1-6; 7 bases match TRBD1. The receptor's source is a woman aged 25-40 years with Graves' hyperthyroidism. Input material: peripheral blood or thyroid tissue (not recorded which). CDR3 bases: TGTGCCAGCAGGCCTACAGGGGTCTCCTATAATTCACCCCTCCACTTT. Its protein product is CASRPTGVSYNSPLHF.